One sample yielded the 29 T cell receptor beta chains listed below, sequenced in a study of spatial heterogeneity in lung cancer. MiXCR was run by TCRdb on the 5' RACE reads, yielding one entry per CDR3 protein. The table records tens of thousands of distinct CDR3 sequences, under 5.5% of them present only once. Time point specified: sample taken at primary tumor resection. Whole RNA, which was extracted from tumor, nontumor lung tissue or frozen PBMC, was sequenced without any cell sorting. Material: PBMCs, obtained at surgery. These receptors originate from a male donor with early-stage non-small cell lung cancer.

This clonotype appeared many times. The chain has TRBV7-9 and TRBJ2-1; D call uncertain. This CDR3 is 12 amino acids long. Trimming left V 6 bases short and J 7 bases short, with 10 bases between. CDR1 and CDR2 (germline): SEHNR, FQNEAQ (reference sequence). CDR3 protein: CASRVGLNEQFF. The CDR3 DNA sequence: TGTGCCAGCAGGGTAGGGTTGAATGAGCAGTTCTTC.

There are many counts of this clonotype. CDR3 loop: CASTRGVQGGQPQHF. The CDR3 DNA follows: TGTGCCAGCACCCGAGGGGTCCAGGGTGGTCAGCCCCAGCATTTT. The chain recombines TRBV13 with TRBJ1-5; TRBD1 is a possible D gene (5 bases). Germline V lookup: CDR1 PRHDT, CDR2 FYEKMQ (reference sequence). CDR3 length equals 15 residues. Trimming left V 7 bases short and J 6 bases short, with 19 bases between.

This clonotype has ten or more counts. CDR3 residues: CATGRGGDQPQHF. The CDR3 DNA follows: TGTGCCACCGGCCGCGGGGGAGATCAGCCCCAGCATTTT. The rearrangement uses TRBV24-1 and TRBJ1-5; possibly TRBD1 for D (5 bases). The CDR3 covers 13 residues. V gave up 9 bases and J gave up 5 bases, with 13 bases separating them. CDR1 and CDR2 (germline): KGHDR, SFDVKD.

This clonotype was found many times. The chain is built from TRBV14 and TRBJ1-1; D not resolved. Between the trimmed V and J ends, which lost 4 bases and 6 bases, there was a span of 15 bases. The V gene's germline CDR1 is SGHDN and CDR2 FVKESK. The CDR3 has 14 residues. The CDR3, as DNA: TGTGCCAGCAGCCCACAGATCCGAGTCGCTGAAGCTTTCTTT. Translation: CASSPQIRVAEAFF.

This clonotype was counted many times. CDR3 DNA: TGCAGTGCCCTACAGGGATACCAAGAGACCCAGTACTTC. It translates to CSALQGYQETQYF. V usage is TRBV20-1 and J usage is TRBJ2-5; possibly TRBD1 for D (6 bases). The V end lost 6 bases, the J end lost 0 bases, and 11 bases lay between the germline ends. The CDR3 is made up of 13 amino acids. CDR1 is DFQATT and CDR2 is SNEGSKA in the germline V gene (reference sequence).

This clonotype has ten or more counts. The rearrangement links TRBV6-5 to TRBJ2-2; D call uncertain. The germline V gene encodes CDR1 MNHEY and CDR2 SVGAGI. With 7 bases removed from V and 3 bases from J, the gap between germline ends came to 18 bases. This CDR3 comprises 16 residues. The DNA of the CDR3 is TGTGCCAGCACCTCCAGGCAGGTTGATGACACCGGGGAGCTGTTTTTT. Translating it yields CASTSRQVDDTGELFF.

This clonotype has a count of ten or more. The chain employs TRBV19 and TRBJ2-6; 8 positions agree with TRBD1. With 5 bases clipped from V and 12 bases from J, the junction kept 9 bases outside the gene matches. CDR1 LNHDA and CDR2 SQIVND come from the germline V gene (reference sequence). The CDR3 spans 14 residues. As DNA, the CDR3 is TGTGCCAGTAGTCACCGGGACAGGCTCCCCGTCCTGACTTTC. Residues: CASSHRDRLPVLTF. The full variable domain, with the rest looked up from reference TRBV19 and TRBJ2-6, is DGGITQSPKYLFRKEGQNVTLSCEQNLNHDAMYWYRQDPGQGLRLIYYSQIVNDFQKGDIAEGYSVSREKKESFPLTVTSAQKNPTAFYLCASSHRDRLPVLTFGAGSRLTVL.

A few counts support this clonotype. This rearrangement joins TRBV20-1 to TRBJ2-1; 10 nucleotides line up with TRBD2. Germline V gene data show CDR1 as DFQATT and CDR2 as SNEGSKA (reference sequence). Unmatched junction bases numbered 5, after V lost 5 bases and J lost 4 bases. This CDR3 comprises 14 residues. The CDR3 region is CSAPGTSDYNEQFF. In DNA, the CDR3 is TGCAGTGCTCCCGGGACTAGCGATTACAATGAGCAGTTCTTC.

This clonotype showed up many times. This chain uses TRBV7-2 with TRBJ2-3; D tentatively fits TRBD1 or TRBD2 (5 bases each). Germline assignment: CDR1 SGHTA and CDR2 FQGNSA. Trimming left V 5 bases short and J 1 base short, with 13 bases between. The CDR3 is 15 residues long. The CDR3 DNA is TGTGCCAGCAGCCGGGGCCAGGGCGGCACAGATACGCAGTATTTT. The encoded protein is CASSRGQGGTDTQYF.

This clonotype was seen ten or more times. The gene calls are TRBV4-1 and TRBJ1-5; no reliable D call. Trimming cost V 8 bases and J 3 bases, with 14 bases left between them. The CDR3 spans 14 residues. Germline V gives CDR1 MGHRA, CDR2 YSYEKL. The CDR3 protein is CASGSGVLNQPQHF. The CDR3 DNA follows: TGCGCCAGCGGTTCTGGGGTTCTCAATCAGCCCCAGCATTTT.

This clonotype has at least ten counts. The rearrangement joins TRBV5-1 to TRBJ1-1; 7 bases are a match to TRBD1. V was clipped by 4 bases and J by 4 bases; unmatched bases: 4. The CDR3 totals 13 residues. In germline, CDR1 is SGHRS, CDR2 YFSETQ. CDR3 DNA: TGCGCCAGCAGCGGACCAGGGGGCACTGAAGCTTTCTTT. It codes for CASSGPGGTEAFF. Filled out from reference TRBV5-1 and TRBJ1-1, the complete variable domain reads KAGVTQTPRYLIKTRGQQVTLSCSPISGHRSVSWYQQTPGQGLQFLFEYFSETQRNKGNFPGRFSGRQFSNSRSEMNVSTLELGDSALYLCASSGPGGTEAFFGQGTRLTVV.

This clonotype was detected many times. Here the CDR3 reads CASSPQGDSYEQYF. The CDR3, as DNA: TGTGCCAGTAGTCCCCAGGGGGACTCCTACGAGCAGTACTTC. The chain has TRBV19 and TRBJ2-7; 7 bases map to TRBD1. Germline CDR1 LNHDA, CDR2 SQIVND (reference sequence). V was clipped by 5 bases and J by 0 bases; unmatched bases: 4. The CDR3 runs 14 residues. Using reference TRBV19 and TRBJ2-7 for the parts outside the CDR3, the full variable domain is DGGITQSPKYLFRKEGQNVTLSCEQNLNHDAMYWYRQDPGQGLRLIYYSQIVNDFQKGDIAEGYSVSREKKESFPLTVTSAQKNPTAFYLCASSPQGDSYEQYFGPGTRLTVT.

This clonotype was observed many times. The V gene is TRBV2, the J gene TRBJ2-5; no reliable D call. V shed 0 bases and J shed 5 bases, with 1 base lying between them. The CDR3 is 11 residues long. Per the germline V gene, CDR1 is SNHLY and CDR2 is FYNNEI. This CDR3 is CASSEAETQYF. The CDR3 DNA reads as TGTGCCAGCAGTGAAGCGGAGACCCAGTACTTC.

This clonotype was observed at least ten times. The rearrangement joins TRBV15 to TRBJ1-6; D remains ambiguous. The CDR3 runs to 12 residues. Trimming left V 4 bases short and J 7 bases short, with 5 bases between. Germline values: CDR1 LNHNV, CDR2 YYDKDF (reference sequence). This CDR3 is CATSTRNSPLHF. CDR3 nucleotides: TGTGCCACCAGCACTCGGAATTCACCCCTCCACTTT.

This clonotype was counted at least ten times. V is TRBV4-3 and J is TRBJ1-1, with 12 nucleotides matching TRBD1. Per germline, CDR1 LGHNA and CDR2 YSLEER. The CDR3 length is 20 residues. The trim removed 4 bases at V and 0 bases at J, leaving 15 bases unmatched. CDR3 DNA: TGCGCCAGCAGCCCTTCCTACCGGGACAGGGGGCGCATATTGAACACTGAAGCTTTCTTT. Its translation: CASSPSYRDRGRILNTEAFF.

This clonotype was counted many times. The chain has TRBV12-3 or TRBV12-4 and TRBJ1-2; D gene unclear. The CDR3 loop spans 14 amino acids. Trimming pared 6 bases from V and 4 bases from J, leaving 15 bases between. The CDR3 DNA is TGTGCCAGCAGCCCCGGCTGGAATCCCTATGGCTACACCTTC. This codes for CASSPGWNPYGYTF.

This clonotype appeared many times. V and J are TRBV7-9 and TRBJ2-3, with D possibly being TRBD2 (5 bases). This CDR3 comprises 15 residues. CDR1 is SEHNR, CDR2 FQNEAQ, per germline (reference sequence). The V and J ends lost 0 bases and 4 bases respectively, with 11 bases between them. The CDR3: CASSLAGPAADTQYF. The CDR3 DNA reads TGTGCCAGCAGCTTAGCAGGCCCAGCGGCAGATACGCAGTATTTT.

The table lists this clonotype with many counts. The rearrangement uses TRBV7-3 and TRBJ2-1, with D possibly being TRBD2 (6 bases). Deletions cut 4 bases from V and 2 bases from J, with 12 bases between. CDR1 is SGHTA and CDR2 is FQGTGA in the germline V gene. This CDR3 is 15 amino acids long. CDR3 residues: CASSSERVAYNEQFF. The CDR3 region has the DNA TGTGCCAGCAGCTCCGAGCGGGTCGCCTACAATGAGCAGTTCTTC.

This clonotype appeared many times. The rearrangement links TRBV12-3 or TRBV12-4 to TRBJ2-1; TRBD2 agrees at 7 bases. CDR3 length equals 16 residues. The ends lost 5 bases at V and 5 bases at J; junction bases unmatched: 12. This CDR3 is CASSVRTGLGNNEQFF. The CDR3 DNA follows: TGTGCCAGCAGTGTCCGGACCGGACTAGGGAACAATGAGCAGTTCTTC.

This clonotype was counted at least ten times. The V gene is TRBV20-1, the J gene TRBJ2-3; D not certain. CDR3 length: 12 residues. Trimming took off 4 bases at V and 2 bases at J, with 7 bases between the two ends. Germline V CDR1 and CDR2: DFQATT, SNEGSKA (reference sequence). This CDR3 is CSATPPTDTQYF. The DNA of the CDR3 is TGCAGTGCTACGCCCCCCACAGATACGCAGTATTTT.

The V gene is TRBV28, the J gene TRBJ2-3; 8 bases are a match to TRBD1. This CDR3 spans 15 amino acids. In germline, CDR1 is MDHEN, CDR2 SYDVKM. Germline trimming cut 1 base from V and 5 bases from J; bases unmatched to any gene: 5. The chain's CDR3 is CASSLFSRGQDTQYF. In DNA, the CDR3 is TGTGCCAGCAGTTTATTTAGCAGGGGGCAAGATACGCAGTATTTT.

This clonotype was detected many times. The chain uses TRBV2 and TRBJ2-3, with 10 bases aligning to TRBD2. The germline CDR1 and CDR2 sequences are SNHLY and FYNNEI. With V trimmed by 0 bases and J by 5 bases, 5 bases remained unmatched. The CDR3 contains 16 residues. The CDR3: CASSEAELAGKDTQYF. For the CDR3, the DNA is TGTGCCAGCAGTGAAGCGGAACTAGCGGGAAAAGATACGCAGTATTTT.

This clonotype was recorded many times. The V and J genes are TRBV5-1 and TRBJ2-5; TRBD1 matches 11 bases. The trim removed 7 bases at V and 4 bases at J, leaving 9 bases unmatched. This CDR3 has 15 amino acids. The germline V gene has CDR1 SGHRS and CDR2 YFSETQ. This CDR3 reads CASAPGTGGRETQYF. The CDR3 DNA reads as TGCGCCAGCGCCCCCGGGACAGGGGGACGAGAGACCCAGTACTTC.

This clonotype was picked up many times. The chain recombines TRBV20-1 with TRBJ2-7; D not certain. Germline CDR1 and CDR2: DFQATT and SNEGSKA (reference sequence). The CDR3 spans 14 residues. V was trimmed by 3 bases and J by 5 bases, leaving 17 bases between them. The CDR3 here is CSASRQLLGNEQYF. The CDR3 DNA is TGCAGTGCTAGTCGGCAGCTCTTAGGGAACGAGCAGTACTTC.

CDR3 sequence: CASSTRTGGIETQYF. CDR3 in DNA: TGTGCCAGCAGCACTCGGACAGGGGGCATAGAGACCCAGTACTTC. The chain couples TRBV9 to TRBJ2-5; 11 bases are a match to TRBD1. The CDR3 has 15 amino acids. Germline CDR1 SGDLS, CDR2 YYNGEE. With V trimmed by 4 bases and J by 4 bases, 6 bases remained unmatched.

This clonotype was observed at least ten times. The rearrangement joins TRBV5-1 to TRBJ2-5, with 7 bases matching TRBD2. CDR1 SGHRS and CDR2 YFSETQ come from the germline V gene. V trimming: 0 bases; J trimming: 4 bases; junction bases outside the gene matches: 9. The CDR3 runs 16 residues. The CDR3 is CASSLVGVSGGETQYF. The DNA of the CDR3 is TGCGCCAGCAGCTTGGTCGGGGTCTCGGGGGGAGAGACCCAGTACTTC.

This clonotype was counted ten times or more. The chain joins TRBV2 to TRBJ2-7; D gene uncertain. The ends were cut back, 5 bases at V and 3 bases at J, with 8 bases in the middle. The germline CDR1 and CDR2 sequences are SNHLY and FYNNEI. CDR3 size: 12 residues. The CDR3 coding sequence is TGTGCCAGCAGTCCTCAGTACTACGAGCAGTACTTC. Its translation is CASSPQYYEQYF.

This clonotype was picked up many times. This chain joins TRBV7-2 and TRBJ1-6; TRBD1 matches 7 bases. The trim removed 1 base at V and 7 bases at J, leaving 7 bases unmatched. Looked up from germline, CDR1 is SGHTA and CDR2 is FQGNSA. This CDR3 has 16 amino acids. The CDR3 here is CASSLGGGKLNSPLHF. CDR3 coding DNA: TGTGCCAGCAGCTTAGGAGGGGGCAAACTAAATTCACCCCTCCACTTT.

The chain combines TRBV7-3 with TRBJ2-1, with a weak D call TRBD1 (6 bases). This CDR3 spans 15 amino acids. Between the trimmed V and J ends, which lost 5 bases and 7 bases, there was a span of 18 bases. CDR1 is SGHTA, CDR2 FQGTGA, per germline. Here the CDR3 DNA reads TGTGCCAGCAGCCCCGGGACAAGGGGTTTTAATGAGCAGTTCTTC. Its translation: CASSPGTRGFNEQFF.